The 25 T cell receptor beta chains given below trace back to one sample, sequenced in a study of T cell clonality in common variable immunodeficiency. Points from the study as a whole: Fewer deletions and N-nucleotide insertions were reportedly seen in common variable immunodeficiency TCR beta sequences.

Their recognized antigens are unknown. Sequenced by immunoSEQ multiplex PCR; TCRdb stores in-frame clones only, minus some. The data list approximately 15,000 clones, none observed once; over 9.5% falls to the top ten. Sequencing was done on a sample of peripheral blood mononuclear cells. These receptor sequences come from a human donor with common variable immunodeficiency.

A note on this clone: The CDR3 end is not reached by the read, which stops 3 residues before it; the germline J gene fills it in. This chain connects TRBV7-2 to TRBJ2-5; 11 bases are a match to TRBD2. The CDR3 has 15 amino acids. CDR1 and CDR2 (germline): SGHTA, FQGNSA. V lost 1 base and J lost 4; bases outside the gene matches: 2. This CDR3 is CASSLGLAGGETQYF. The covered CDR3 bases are TGTGCCAGCAGCTTAGGGCTAGCGGGGGGAGAGACC.

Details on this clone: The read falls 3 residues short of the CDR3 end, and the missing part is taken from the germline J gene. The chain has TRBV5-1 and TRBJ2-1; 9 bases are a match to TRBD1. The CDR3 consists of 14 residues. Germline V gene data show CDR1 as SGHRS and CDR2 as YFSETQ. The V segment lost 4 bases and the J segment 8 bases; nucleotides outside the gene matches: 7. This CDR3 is CASSTGQGIDEQFF. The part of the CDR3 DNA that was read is TGCGCCAGCAGCACCGGACAGGGGATCGATGAG.

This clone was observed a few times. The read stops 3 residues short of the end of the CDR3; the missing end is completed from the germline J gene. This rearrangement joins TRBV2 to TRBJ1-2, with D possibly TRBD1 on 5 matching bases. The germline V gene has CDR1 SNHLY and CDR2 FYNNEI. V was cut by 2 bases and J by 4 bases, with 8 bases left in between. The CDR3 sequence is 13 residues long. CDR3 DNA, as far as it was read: TGTGCCAGCAGTGAAACGACAGTCTATGGC. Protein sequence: CASSETTVYG. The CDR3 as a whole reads CASSETTVYGYTF.

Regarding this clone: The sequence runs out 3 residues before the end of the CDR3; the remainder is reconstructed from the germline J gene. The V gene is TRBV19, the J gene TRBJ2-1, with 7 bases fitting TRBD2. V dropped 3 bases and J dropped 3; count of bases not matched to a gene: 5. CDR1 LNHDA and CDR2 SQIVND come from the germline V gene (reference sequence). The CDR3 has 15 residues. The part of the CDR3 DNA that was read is TGTGCCAGTAGTATTACTCTAGCGGTCTACAATGAG. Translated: CASSITLAVYNE. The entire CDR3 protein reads CASSITLAVYNEQFF.

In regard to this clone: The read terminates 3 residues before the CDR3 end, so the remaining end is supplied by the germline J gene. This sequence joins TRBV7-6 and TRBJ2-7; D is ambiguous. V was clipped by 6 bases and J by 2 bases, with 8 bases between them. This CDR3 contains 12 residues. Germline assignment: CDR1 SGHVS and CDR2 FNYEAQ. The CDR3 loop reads CASRLTTYEQYF. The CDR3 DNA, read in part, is TGTGCCAGCAGGTTAACAACCTACGAG. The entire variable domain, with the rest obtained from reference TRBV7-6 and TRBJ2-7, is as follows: GAGVSQSPRYKVTKRGQDVALRCDPISGHVSLYWYRQALGQGPEFLTYFNYEAQQDKSGLPNDRFSAERPEGSISTLTIQRTEQRDSAMYRCASRLTTYEQYFGPGTRLTVT.

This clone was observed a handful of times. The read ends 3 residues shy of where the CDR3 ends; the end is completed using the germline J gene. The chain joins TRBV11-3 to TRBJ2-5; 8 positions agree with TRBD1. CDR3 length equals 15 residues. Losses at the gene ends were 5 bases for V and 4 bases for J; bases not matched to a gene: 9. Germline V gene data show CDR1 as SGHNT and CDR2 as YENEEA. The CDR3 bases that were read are TGTGCCAGCAGCCCTCGGACAGGGCTTGGAGAGACC. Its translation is CASSPRTGLGET. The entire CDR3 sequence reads CASSPRTGLGETQYF.

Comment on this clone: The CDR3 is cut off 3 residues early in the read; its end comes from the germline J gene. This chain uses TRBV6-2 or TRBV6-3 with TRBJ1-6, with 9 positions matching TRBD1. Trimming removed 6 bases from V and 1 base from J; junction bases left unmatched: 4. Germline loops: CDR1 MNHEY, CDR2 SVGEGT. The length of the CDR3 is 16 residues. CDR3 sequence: CASSDGQGSYNSPLHF. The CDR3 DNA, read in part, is TGTGCCAGCAGCGACGGACAGGGGTCCTATAATTCACCC.

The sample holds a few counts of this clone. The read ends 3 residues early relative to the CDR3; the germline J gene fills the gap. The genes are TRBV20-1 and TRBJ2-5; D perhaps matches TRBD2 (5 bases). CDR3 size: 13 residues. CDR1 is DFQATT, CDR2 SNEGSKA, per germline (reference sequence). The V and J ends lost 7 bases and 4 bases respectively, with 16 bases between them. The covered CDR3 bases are TGCAGTGGGCAGTTGGATGCGGGAGAGACC. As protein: CSGQLDAGET. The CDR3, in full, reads CSGQLDAGETQYF.

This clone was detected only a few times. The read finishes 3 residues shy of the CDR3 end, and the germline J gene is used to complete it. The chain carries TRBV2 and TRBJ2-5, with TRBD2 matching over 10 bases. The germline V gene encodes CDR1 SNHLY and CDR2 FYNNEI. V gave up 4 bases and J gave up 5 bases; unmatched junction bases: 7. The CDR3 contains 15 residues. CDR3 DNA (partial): TGTGCCAGCAGTGGACTATCTAGCGGGGGTGAGACC. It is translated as CASSGLSSGGET. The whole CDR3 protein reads CASSGLSSGGETQYF.

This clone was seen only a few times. The CDR3: CASSGLAGGTYEQYF. CDR3 bases read: TGCGCCAGCAGCGGGCTAGCGGGGGGGACCTACGAG. The chain combines TRBV5-1 with TRBJ2-7, with 12 bases fitting TRBD2. The read falls 3 residues short of the CDR3 end, and the missing part is taken from the germline J gene. This CDR3 contains 15 residues. V lost 4 bases, J lost 2 bases, and 4 bases stayed unmatched. Germline CDR1 SGHRS, CDR2 YFSETQ.

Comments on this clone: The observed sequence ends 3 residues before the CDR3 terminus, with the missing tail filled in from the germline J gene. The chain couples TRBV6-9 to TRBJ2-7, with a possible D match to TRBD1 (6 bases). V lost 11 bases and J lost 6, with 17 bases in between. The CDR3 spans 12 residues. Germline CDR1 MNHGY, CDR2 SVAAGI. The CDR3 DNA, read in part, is TGTGCCGACCACAGGGAGTTGGCCGAG. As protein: CADHRELAE. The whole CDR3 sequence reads CADHRELAEQYF.

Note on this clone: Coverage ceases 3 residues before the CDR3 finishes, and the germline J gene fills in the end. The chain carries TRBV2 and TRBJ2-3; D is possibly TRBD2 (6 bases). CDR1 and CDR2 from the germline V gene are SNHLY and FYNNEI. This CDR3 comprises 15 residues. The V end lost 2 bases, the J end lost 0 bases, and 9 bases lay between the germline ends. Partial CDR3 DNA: TGTGCCAGCAGTGAAACCGGGACTAGCACAGATACG. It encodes CASSETGTSTDT. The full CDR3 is CASSETGTSTDTQYF.

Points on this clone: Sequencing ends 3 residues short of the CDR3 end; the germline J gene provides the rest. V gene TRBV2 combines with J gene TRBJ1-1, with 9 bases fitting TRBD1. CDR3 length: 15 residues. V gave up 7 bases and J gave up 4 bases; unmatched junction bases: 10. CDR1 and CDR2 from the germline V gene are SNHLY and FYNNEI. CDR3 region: CASTGDRALGTEAFF. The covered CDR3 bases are TGTGCCAGCACCGGGGACAGGGCCTTGGGCACTGAA.

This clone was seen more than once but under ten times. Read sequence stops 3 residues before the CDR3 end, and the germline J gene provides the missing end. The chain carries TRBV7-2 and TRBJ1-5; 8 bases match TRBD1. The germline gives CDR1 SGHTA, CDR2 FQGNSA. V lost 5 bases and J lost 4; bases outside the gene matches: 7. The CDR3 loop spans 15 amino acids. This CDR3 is CASSPRTGINQPQHF. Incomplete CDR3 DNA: TGTGCCAGCAGCCCAAGGACAGGGATAAATCAGCCC.

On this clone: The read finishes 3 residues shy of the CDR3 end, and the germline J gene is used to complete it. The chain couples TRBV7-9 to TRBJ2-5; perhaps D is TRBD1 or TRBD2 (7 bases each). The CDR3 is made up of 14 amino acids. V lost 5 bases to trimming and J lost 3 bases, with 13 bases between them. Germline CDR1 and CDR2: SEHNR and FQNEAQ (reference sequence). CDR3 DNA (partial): TGTGCCAGCAGCCCACAGGGGAGGGAAGAGACC. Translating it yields CASSPQGREET. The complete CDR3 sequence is CASSPQGREETQYF.

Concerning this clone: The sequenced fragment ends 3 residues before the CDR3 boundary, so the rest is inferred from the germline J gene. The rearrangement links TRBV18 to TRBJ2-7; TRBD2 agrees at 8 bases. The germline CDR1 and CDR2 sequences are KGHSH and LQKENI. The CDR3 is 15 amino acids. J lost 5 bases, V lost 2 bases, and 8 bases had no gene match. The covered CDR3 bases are TGTGCCAGCTCACCAACTAGCGGCCTTGTGAACGAG. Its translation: CASSPTSGLVNE. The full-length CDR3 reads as CASSPTSGLVNEQYF.

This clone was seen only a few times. The CDR3 bases that were read are TGTGCCAGCCTACCCGGGGTAGCGGGAGAGACC. Encoded protein: CASLPGVAGET. The complete CDR3 protein is CASLPGVAGETQYF. The rearrangement uses TRBV2 and TRBJ2-5, with TRBD2 identical over 7 bases. The read gets to within 3 residues of the CDR3 end, and the germline J gene fills in the rest. Germline V gene sequence: CDR1 SNHLY, CDR2 FYNNEI. The CDR3 is made up of 14 amino acids. Germline trimming cut 8 bases from V and 4 bases from J; bases unmatched to any gene: 10.

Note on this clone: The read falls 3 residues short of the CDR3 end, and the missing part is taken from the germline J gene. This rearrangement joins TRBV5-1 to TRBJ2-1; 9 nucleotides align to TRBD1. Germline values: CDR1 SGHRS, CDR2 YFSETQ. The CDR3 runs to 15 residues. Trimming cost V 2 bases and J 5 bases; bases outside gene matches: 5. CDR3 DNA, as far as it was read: TGCGCCAGCAGCTTCTCCGGGACAGGGAACAATGAG. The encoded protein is CASSFSGTGNNE. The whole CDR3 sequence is CASSFSGTGNNEQFF.

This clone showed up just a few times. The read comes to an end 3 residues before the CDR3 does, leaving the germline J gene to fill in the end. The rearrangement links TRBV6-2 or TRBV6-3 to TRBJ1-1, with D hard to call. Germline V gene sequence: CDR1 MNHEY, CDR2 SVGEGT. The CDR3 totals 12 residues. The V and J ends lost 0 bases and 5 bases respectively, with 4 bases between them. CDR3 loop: CASSYSTTEAFF. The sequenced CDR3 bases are TGTGCCAGCAGTTACTCGACAACTGAA.

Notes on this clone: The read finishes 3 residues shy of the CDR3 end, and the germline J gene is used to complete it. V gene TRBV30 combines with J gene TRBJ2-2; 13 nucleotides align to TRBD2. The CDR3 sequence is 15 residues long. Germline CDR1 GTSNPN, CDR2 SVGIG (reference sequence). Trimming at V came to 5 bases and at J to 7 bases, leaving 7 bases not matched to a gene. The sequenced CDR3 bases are TGTGCCTGGGCCGGACTAGCGGGGGAGGTCGGGGAG. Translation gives CAWAGLAGEVGE. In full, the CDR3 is CAWAGLAGEVGELFF.

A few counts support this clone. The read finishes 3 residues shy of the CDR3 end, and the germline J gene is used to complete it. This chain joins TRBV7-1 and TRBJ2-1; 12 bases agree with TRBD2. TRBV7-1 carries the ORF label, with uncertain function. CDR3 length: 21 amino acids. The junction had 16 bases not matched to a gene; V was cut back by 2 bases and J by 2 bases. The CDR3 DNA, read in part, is TGTGCCAGCAGCTCACCGCGACCTACTAGCGGGGGGCCTCCCACCTACAATGAG. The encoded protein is CASSSPRPTSGGPPTYNE. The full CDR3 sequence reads CASSSPRPTSGGPPTYNEQFF.

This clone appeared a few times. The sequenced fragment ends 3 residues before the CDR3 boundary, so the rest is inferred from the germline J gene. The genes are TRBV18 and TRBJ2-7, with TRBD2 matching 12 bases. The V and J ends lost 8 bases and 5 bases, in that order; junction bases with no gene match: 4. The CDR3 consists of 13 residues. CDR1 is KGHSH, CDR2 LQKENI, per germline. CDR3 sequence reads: CASRGTSGHEQYF. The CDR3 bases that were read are TGTGCCAGCCGAGGGACTAGCGGGCACGAG.

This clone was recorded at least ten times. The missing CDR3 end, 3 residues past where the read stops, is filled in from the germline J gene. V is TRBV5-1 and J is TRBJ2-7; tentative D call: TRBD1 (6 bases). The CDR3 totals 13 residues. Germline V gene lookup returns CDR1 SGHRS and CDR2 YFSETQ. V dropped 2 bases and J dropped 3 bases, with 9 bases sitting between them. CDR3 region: CASSFNRVYEQYF. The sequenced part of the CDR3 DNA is TGCGCCAGCAGCTTTAACAGGGTCTACGAG. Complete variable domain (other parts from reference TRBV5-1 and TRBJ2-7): KAGVTQTPRYLIKTRGQQVTLSCSPISGHRSVSWYQQTPGQGLQFLFEYFSETQRNKGNFPGRFSGRQFSNSRSEMNVSTLELGDSALYLCASSFNRVYEQYFGPGTRLTVT.

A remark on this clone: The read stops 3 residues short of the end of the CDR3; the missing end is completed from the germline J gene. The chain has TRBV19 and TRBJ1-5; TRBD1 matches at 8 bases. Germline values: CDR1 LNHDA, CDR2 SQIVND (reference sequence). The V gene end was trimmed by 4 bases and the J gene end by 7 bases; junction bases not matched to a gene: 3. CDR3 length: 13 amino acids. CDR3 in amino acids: CASSSRTGQPQHF. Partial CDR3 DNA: TGTGCCAGTAGTAGTCGGACAGGGCAGCCC.

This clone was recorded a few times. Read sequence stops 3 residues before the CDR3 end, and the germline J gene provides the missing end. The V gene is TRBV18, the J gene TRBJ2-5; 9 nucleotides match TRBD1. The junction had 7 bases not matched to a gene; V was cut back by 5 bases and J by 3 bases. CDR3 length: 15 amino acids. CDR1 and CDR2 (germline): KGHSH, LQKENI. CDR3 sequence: CASSAQQGAKETQYF. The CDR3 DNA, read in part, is TGTGCCAGCTCAGCCCAACAGGGGGCAAAAGAGACC. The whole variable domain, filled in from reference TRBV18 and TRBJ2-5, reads NAGVMQNPRHLVRRRGQEARLRCSPMKGHSHVYWYRQLPEEGLKFMVYLQKENIIDESGMPKERFSAEFPKEGPSILRIQQVVRGDSAAYFCASSAQQGAKETQYFGPGTRLLVL.